These 9 T cell receptor beta chains were all obtained from the same sample, sequenced in a study of T cells in Graves' hyperthyroidism and ophthalmopathy. The TCR beta CDR3 regions underwent amplification using RNA transcripts as the source. The HTBI primer set was used in a first-round RT-PCR of the TCR CDR3. TCRdb reprocessed the multiplex PCR reads with MiXCR, giving one entry per CDR3 protein. The profile shows approximately 710,000 distinct CDR3 sequences, 17% of them singletons. The sample consisted of blood. These receptor sequences come from a man aged 45-65 years with Graves' hyperthyroidism.

This clonotype was seen a few times. The chain uses TRBV6-1 and TRBJ1-2; D ambiguous. CDR1 and CDR2 from the germline V gene are MNHNS and SASEGT. V lost 2 bases and J 4 bases, leaving 11 bases between the germline ends. This CDR3 is built from 14 residues. The CDR3 loop is CASSEFRETYGYTF. The CDR3 nucleotides are TGTGCCAGCAGTGAATTTAGGGAAACCTATGGCTACACCTTC.

This clonotype was found many times. V usage is TRBV11-2 and J usage is TRBJ2-1, with D perhaps being TRBD1 or TRBD2 (5 bases each). The germline CDR1 and CDR2 sequences are SGHAT and FQNNGV. The germline V and J ends were trimmed by 4 bases and 0 bases, with 10 bases remaining between them. This CDR3 has 15 amino acids. In DNA form, the CDR3 reads TGTGCCAGCAGCTGGGGACGGACCTCCTACAATGAGCAGTTCTTC. It yields the protein CASSWGRTSYNEQFF. The full variable domain, rest sourced from reference TRBV11-2 and TRBJ2-1, is EAGVAQSPRYKIIEKRQSVAFWCNPISGHATLYWYQQILGQGPKLLIQFQNNGVVDDSQLPKDRFSAERLKGVDSTLKIQPAKLEDSAVYLCASSWGRTSYNEQFFGPGTRLTVL.

This clonotype was seen only a few times. The chain has TRBV28 and TRBJ2-2; D gene unclear. Germline assignment: CDR1 MDHEN and CDR2 SYDVKM. The CDR3 is 14 amino acids. With 2 bases removed from V and 5 bases from J, the gap between germline ends came to 9 bases. The CDR3 coding sequence is TGTGCCAGCAGTTTAGAGATCAAAACCGGGGAGCTGTTTTTT. It specifies CASSLEIKTGELFF. The variable domain in full, with the rest retrieved from reference TRBV28 and TRBJ2-2, is DVKVTQSSRYLVKRTGEKVFLECVQDMDHENMFWYRQDPGLGLRLIYFSYDVKMKEKGDIPEGYSVSREKKERFSLILESASTNQTSMYLCASSLEIKTGELFFGEGSRLTVL.

The V gene is TRBV28, the J gene TRBJ1-5, with TRBD1 identical over 12 bases. This CDR3 contains 23 residues. J lost 0 bases, V lost 6 bases, and 24 bases had no gene match. The germline V gene has CDR1 MDHEN and CDR2 SYDVKM. The CDR3 nucleotides read TGTGCCAGCAGATACCGGGACAGGGGGCTCTTGGCGCCGAAACTATATAGCAATCAGCCCCAGCATTTT. Its translation: CASRYRDRGLLAPKLYSNQPQHF.

Many counts were recorded for this clonotype. CDR3 residues: CASTPGQGIGTEAFF. The CDR3 nucleotides are TGTGCCAGCACCCCGGGACAGGGAATCGGCACTGAAGCTTTCTTT. This rearrangement joins TRBV6-1 to TRBJ1-1; 9 nucleotides match TRBD1. V shed 7 bases, J shed 4 bases, and the junction held 10 bases outside the gene matches. The length of the CDR3 is 15 residues. From germline, CDR1 is MNHNS and CDR2 SASEGT.

There are many counts of this clonotype. The chain couples TRBV28 to TRBJ2-7; maybe TRBD1 (6 bases). Trimming took off 5 bases at V and 2 bases at J, with 10 bases between the two ends. The CDR3 extends over 13 amino acids. The germline V gene encodes CDR1 MDHEN and CDR2 SYDVKM. CDR3 in amino acids: CASSRQDPYEQYF. The CDR3 nucleotides are TGTGCCAGCAGTCGACAGGACCCCTACGAGCAGTACTTC.

CDR3 loop: CASSQDGRITSYGYTF. Here the CDR3 DNA reads TGTGCCAGCAGCCAAGACGGACGGATAACTAGCTATGGCTACACCTTC. This chain links TRBV2 with TRBJ1-2, with D unresolved. The CDR3 runs 16 residues. CDR1 and CDR2 (germline): SNHLY, FYNNEI. The germline V and J ends were trimmed by 6 bases and 4 bases, with 21 bases remaining between them. The variable domain in full, completed from reference TRBV2 and TRBJ1-2, reads EPEVTQTPSHQVTQMGQEVILRCVPISNHLYFYWYRQILGQKVEFLVSFYNNEISEKSEIFDDQFSVERPDGSNFTLKIRSTKLEDSAMYFCASSQDGRITSYGYTFGSGTRLTVV.

Comment on this clonotype: Possible read error: a much larger clone is one base away. The chain recombines TRBV5-6 with TRBJ2-1; 7 nucleotides match TRBD2. The J call may be incorrect, as the DNA end agrees better with TRBJ2-7. Per germline, CDR1 SGHDT and CDR2 YYEEEE. CDR3 length equals 15 residues. CDR3 bases: TGTGCCAGCAGCTTTTGGTCTAGCGGAAACAATGAGCAGTACTTC. It yields the protein CASSFWSSGNNEQYF.

This clonotype was observed a few times. This chain's CDR3 is CSARDQGPDTQYF. CDR3 DNA sequence: TGCAGTGCTAGAGATCAAGGCCCAGATACGCAGTATTTT. The chain uses TRBV20-1 and TRBJ2-3; no firm D call. Germline loops: CDR1 DFQATT, CDR2 SNEGSKA (reference sequence). Trimming took off 0 bases at V and 4 bases at J, with 8 bases between the two ends. The CDR3 runs 13 residues.